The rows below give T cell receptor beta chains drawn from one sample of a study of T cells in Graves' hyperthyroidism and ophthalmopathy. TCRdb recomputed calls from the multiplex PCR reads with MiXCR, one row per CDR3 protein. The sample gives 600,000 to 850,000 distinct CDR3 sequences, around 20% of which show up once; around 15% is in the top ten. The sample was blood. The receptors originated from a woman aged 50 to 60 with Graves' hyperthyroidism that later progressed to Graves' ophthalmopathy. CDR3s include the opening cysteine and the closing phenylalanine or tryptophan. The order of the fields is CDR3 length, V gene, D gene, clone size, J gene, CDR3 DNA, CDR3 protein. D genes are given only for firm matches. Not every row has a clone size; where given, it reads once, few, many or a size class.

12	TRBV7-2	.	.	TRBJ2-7	TGTGCCAGCAGCTTGCCGGTGAGAGAGCAGTACTTC	CASSLPVREQYF
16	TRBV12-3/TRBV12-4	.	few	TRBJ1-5	TGTGCCAGCAGTTTATGGGCAGGCCCGGGAGGTCAGCCCCAGCATTTT	CASSLWAGPGGQPQHF
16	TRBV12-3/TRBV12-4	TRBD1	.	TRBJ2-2	TGTGCCAGCAGGCTGGGACAGGGGGGTAACACCGGGGAGCTGTTTTTT	CASRLGQGGNTGELFF
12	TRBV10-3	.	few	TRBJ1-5	TGTGCCATCAGTGAGTCGAGGGCGCCCCAGCATTTT	CAISESRAPQHF
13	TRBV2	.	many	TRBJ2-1	TGTGCCAGCAACCGGGACCAATCCAATGAGCAGTTCTTC	CASNRDQSNEQFF
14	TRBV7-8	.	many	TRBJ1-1	TGTGCCAGCAGCTTCTCCAGGGCAGACACTGAAGCTTTCTTT	CASSFSRADTEAFF
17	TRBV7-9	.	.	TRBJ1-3	TGTGCCAGCAGCTCTCACTCGGGGCCAAACTCTGGAAACACCATATATTTT	CASSSHSGPNSGNTIYF
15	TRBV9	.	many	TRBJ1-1	TGTGCCAGCAGCGTAGGGACAAGCACGTCCGCTGAAGCTTTCTTT	CASSVGTSTSAEAFF
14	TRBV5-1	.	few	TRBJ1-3	TGCGCCAGCAGCCAATACGACAAGGAAAACACCATATATTTT	CASSQYDKENTIYF
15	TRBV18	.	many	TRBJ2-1	TGTGCCAGCTCACCACCTGCCAGTGGGTACAATGAGCAGTTCTTC	CASSPPASGYNEQFF
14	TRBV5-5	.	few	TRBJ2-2	TGTGCCAGCAGCTGGGACATCAACACCGGGGAGCTGTTTTTT	CASSWDINTGELFF
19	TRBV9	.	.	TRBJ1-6	TGTGCCAGCAACCCAGGATGGGACAAGGGAAGCTCCTATAATTCACCCCTCCACTTT	CASNPGWDKGSSYNSPLHF
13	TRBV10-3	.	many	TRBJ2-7	TGTGCCATCAGTGAGGATGACGGTTACGAGCAGTACTTC	CAISEDDGYEQYF
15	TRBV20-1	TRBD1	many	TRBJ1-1	TGCAGTGCTGCTCGACAGGGGGTAACGGGAACTGAAGCTTTCTTT	CSAARQGVTGTEAFF
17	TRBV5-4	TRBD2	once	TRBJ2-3	TGTGCCAGCAGCCCGCGGGGAGCGGGGGGTTTCACAGATACGCAGTATTTT	CASSPRGAGGFTDTQYF
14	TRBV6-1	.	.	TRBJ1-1	TGTGCCAGCAGTGAACAGGACGGGGTCACTGAAGCTTTCTTT	CASSEQDGVTEAFF
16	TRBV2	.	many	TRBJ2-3	TGTGCCAGCAGTGCAACTCTGGAGAGCTTCACAGATACGCAGTATTTT	CASSATLESFTDTQYF
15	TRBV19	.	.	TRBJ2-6	TGTGCCAGTAGTATACAGGGCTCTGGGGCCAACGTCCTGACTTTC	CASSIQGSGANVLTF
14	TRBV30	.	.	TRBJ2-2	TGTGCCTGGATTGGGCAGGGGTACGGCGGGGAGCTGTTTTTT	CAWIGQGYGGELFF